A single sample is the source of the 28 T cell receptor beta chains below, sequenced in a study of T-cell reconstitution after alpha-beta-depleted transplantation in children. It was with unique molecular identifiers that the TCRbeta library was prepared. TCRdb fed the PCR reads into MiXCR, producing one record per CDR3 protein. This sample yields almost 500,000 distinct CDR3 sequences, of which roughly 10% are seen a single time; about 2.1% belongs to the top ten. The sample consisted of PBMCs, taken before TCRalphabeta/CD19-depleted stem cell transplant. Receptors originate from a child under 10 years old with inherited bone marrow failure, due to receive a stem cell transplant.

This clonotype has just one count. A junction boundary mismatches the germline segment, possibly from a read error. J is TRBJ2-2 and V is TRBV6-1, with D possibly matching TRBD2 (5 bases). The CDR3 runs to 14 residues. Germline CDR1 reads MNHNS; CDR2 reads SASEGT. This CDR3 reads CASLRGLNTGEPFF. CDR3 nucleotides: TGTGCCAGCCTACGCGGGTTGAACACCGGGGAGCCGTTTTTT.

Ten or more counts support this clonotype. The chain uses TRBV27 and TRBJ1-1, with D maybe TRBD1 (5 bases). Germline CDR1 and CDR2: MNHEY and SMNVEV (reference sequence). The CDR3 runs to 14 residues. Between the trimmed V and J ends, which lost 2 bases and 4 bases, there was a span of 11 bases. CDR3 sequence (DNA): TGTGCCAGCAGTTTAAAGGGGAGAGGCACTGAAGCTTTCTTT. It yields the protein CASSLKGRGTEAFF.

In this sample, this clonotype turned up many times. The CDR3 spells CASSSRIGNQPQHF. In nucleotides, the CDR3 is TGTGCCAGCAGTTCCCGGATAGGGAACCAGCCCCAGCATTTT. This rearrangement joins TRBV28 to TRBJ1-5, with D unresolved. Germline CDR1 and CDR2: MDHEN and SYDVKM. V was shortened by 4 bases and J by 7 bases, with 14 bases between the two germline ends. CDR3 size: 14 residues.

This clonotype was picked up many times. The chain has TRBV12-3 or TRBV12-4 and TRBJ2-2; D uncertain. This CDR3 is 13 amino acids long. Between the trimmed V and J ends, which lost 4 bases and 7 bases, there was a span of 10 bases. Written as DNA, the CDR3 is TGTGCCAGCAGTTCAGACACCGGCGGGGAGCTGTTTTTT. This sequence encodes CASSSDTGGELFF.

The table lists this clonotype with many counts. The chain links TRBV3-1 to TRBJ2-3; D gene unclear. This CDR3 spans 13 amino acids. V lost 4 bases and J 7 bases, leaving 12 bases between the germline ends. The germline V gene has CDR1 LGHDT and CDR2 YNNKEL (reference sequence). The CDR3 loop reads CASSRLLRYTQYF. The CDR3 DNA reads as TGTGCCAGCAGCCGCCTACTTCGATATACGCAGTATTTT.

This clonotype was observed many times. The rearrangement uses TRBV28 and TRBJ2-2, with D unresolved. CDR1 and CDR2 (germline): MDHEN, SYDVKM. The CDR3 extends over 13 amino acids. Trimming shortened V by 6 bases and J by 3 bases, and 8 bases separated the two germline ends. DNA of the CDR3: TGTGCCAGCAGCTTGTTCGACACCGGGGAGCTGTTTTTT. It translates to CASSLFDTGELFF.

The chain employs TRBV20-1 and TRBJ2-1, with D possibly being TRBD2 (7 bases). This CDR3 contains 16 residues. Germline V CDR1 and CDR2: DFQATT, SNEGSKA (reference sequence). With 0 bases removed from V and 3 bases from J, the gap between germline ends came to 15 bases. This chain's CDR3 is CSARDQGREFYNEQFF. DNA for the CDR3: TGCAGTGCTAGAGACCAGGGGCGGGAGTTCTACAATGAGCAGTTCTTC.

Ten or more counts support this clonotype. The V gene is TRBV19, the J gene TRBJ2-3; D is undetermined. The CDR3 is 13 amino acids. Germline values: CDR1 LNHDA, CDR2 SQIVND (reference sequence). Trimming pared 8 bases from V and 5 bases from J, leaving 14 bases between. This CDR3 is CASLGLEKDTQYF. The DNA of the CDR3 is TGTGCCAGTCTCGGGTTAGAGAAAGATACGCAGTATTTT.

This clonotype has a count of ten or more. This chain connects TRBV12-3 or TRBV12-4 to TRBJ2-4; D unresolved. Between the trimmed V and J ends, which lost 3 bases and 7 bases, there was a span of 10 bases. The CDR3 is 13 amino acids. CDR3 in amino acids: CASSLRSSNIQYF. DNA of the CDR3: TGTGCCAGCAGTTTGCGGTCTTCGAACATTCAGTACTTC.

The V call is TRBV12-3 or TRBV12-4, the J call TRBJ2-3; D is possibly TRBD2 (5 bases). Trimming left V 1 base short and J 4 bases short, with 12 bases between. The CDR3 spans 15 residues. The CDR3 loop reads CASSLDPLRADTQYF. The CDR3 DNA reads as TGTGCCAGCAGTTTAGATCCTCTGAGGGCAGATACGCAGTATTTT.

This clonotype was recorded many times. The chain recombines TRBV3-1 with TRBJ2-2, with D perhaps TRBD1 (6 bases). This CDR3 is 15 amino acids long. CDR1 is LGHDT and CDR2 is YNNKEL in the germline V gene (reference sequence). V dropped 2 bases and J dropped 4 bases, with 11 bases sitting between them. The DNA of the CDR3 is TGTGCCAGCAGCCAATTGGGGGCGAGCACCGGGGAGCTGTTTTTT. It is translated as CASSQLGASTGELFF.

This clonotype showed up many times. V and J are TRBV30 and TRBJ2-7, with D perhaps TRBD1 (6 bases). The CDR3 has 15 residues. With 2 bases removed from V and 0 bases from J, the gap between germline ends came to 14 bases. Germline V gene sequence: CDR1 GTSNPN, CDR2 SVGIG (reference sequence). This CDR3 is CAWSSGQPSSYEQYF. As DNA, the CDR3 is TGTGCCTGGAGTTCCGGACAGCCGAGCTCCTACGAGCAGTACTTC.

This clonotype has ten or more counts. The chain is built from TRBV5-1 and TRBJ2-3; TRBD2 matches 9 bases. After removal of 0 bases from V and 4 bases from J, the junction contained 6 bases not matched to a gene. Germline assignment: CDR1 SGHRS and CDR2 YFSETQ. The CDR3 runs 16 residues. The CDR3 protein is CASSLAGREGPDTQYF. For the CDR3, the DNA is TGCGCCAGCAGCTTGGCCGGGCGGGAGGGCCCAGATACGCAGTATTTT. The full variable domain, with the rest looked up from reference TRBV5-1 and TRBJ2-3, is KAGVTQTPRYLIKTRGQQVTLSCSPISGHRSVSWYQQTPGQGLQFLFEYFSETQRNKGNFPGRFSGRQFSNSRSEMNVSTLELGDSALYLCASSLAGREGPDTQYFGPGTRLTVL.

Ten or more counts support this clonotype. This rearrangement joins TRBV27 to TRBJ2-1, with 11 bases aligning to TRBD2. This CDR3 contains 15 residues. Trimming cost V 2 bases and J 6 bases; bases outside gene matches: 3. The germline V gene has CDR1 MNHEY and CDR2 SMNVEV (reference sequence). CDR3 loop: CASSLRGTSGNEQFF. CDR3 DNA sequence: TGTGCCAGCAGTTTACGAGGGACTAGCGGCAATGAGCAGTTCTTC.

This clonotype was detected a few times. The gene calls are TRBV7-2 and TRBJ2-1, with 11 bases identical to TRBD2. V trimming: 6 bases; J trimming: 10 bases; junction bases outside the gene matches: 8. This CDR3 has 14 residues. The germline gives CDR1 SGHTA, CDR2 FQGNSA. CDR3 DNA: TGTGCCAGCAGAACACTAGCGGGAGCGCAAGAGCAGTTCTTC. It is translated as CASRTLAGAQEQFF.

There are many counts of this clonotype. This sequence joins TRBV7-2 and TRBJ2-3; D not certain. In germline, CDR1 is SGHTA, CDR2 FQGNSA. CDR3 size: 14 residues. The V end was cut by 1 base, the J end by 2 bases, with 7 bases between. The DNA of the CDR3 is TGTGCCAGCAGCTTAGTGGGCATCACAGATACGCAGTATTTT. Its protein product is CASSLVGITDTQYF.

This clonotype has ten or more counts. The DNA of the CDR3 is TGTGCCATCATGTATACTTACGGCGAGTACGAGCAGTACTTC. Encoded protein: CAIMYTYGEYEQYF. The chain has TRBV10-3 and TRBJ2-7, with D uncertain. V lost 7 bases to trimming and J lost 4 bases, with 17 bases between them. The CDR3 runs 14 residues. Germline CDR1 and CDR2: ENHRY and SYGVKD.

In this sample, this clonotype turned up many times. V gene TRBV2 combines with J gene TRBJ2-7, with D unclear. Per germline, CDR1 SNHLY and CDR2 FYNNEI. This CDR3 comprises 10 residues. The V end lost 5 bases, the J end lost 1 base, and 0 bases lay between the germline ends. This CDR3 is CASSSYEQYF. The DNA of the CDR3 is TGTGCCAGCAGTTCCTACGAGCAGTACTTC.

This clonotype was found many times. The chain joins TRBV20-1 to TRBJ2-5; maybe TRBD1 (5 bases). This CDR3 has 15 residues. The V end lost 1 base, the J end lost 1 base, and 13 bases lay between the germline ends. Germline V gene data show CDR1 as DFQATT and CDR2 as SNEGSKA (reference sequence). CDR3: CSARVRTGFQETQYF. CDR3 coding DNA: TGCAGTGCTAGAGTCCGAACAGGTTTCCAAGAGACCCAGTACTTC.

The rearrangement joins TRBV5-1 to TRBJ2-1; 9 bases map to TRBD2. CDR3 length: 16 residues. Germline loops: CDR1 SGHRS, CDR2 YFSETQ. J lost 8 bases, V lost 0 bases, and 9 bases had no gene match. This CDR3 is CASSLAAGGKDDEQFF. CDR3 bases: TGCGCCAGCAGCTTGGCGGCGGGAGGGAAGGACGATGAGCAGTTCTTC.

V usage is TRBV19 and J usage is TRBJ2-1; D is undetermined. V shed 4 bases and J shed 0 bases, with 13 bases lying between them. From germline, CDR1 is LNHDA and CDR2 SQIVND (reference sequence). The CDR3 covers 16 residues. The CDR3 region is CASSTHGEGSYNEQFF. The CDR3 bases are TGTGCCAGTAGTACCCACGGAGAAGGCTCCTACAATGAGCAGTTCTTC. The full variable domain, in which reference TRBV19 and TRBJ2-1 provide the parts outside the CDR3, is DGGITQSPKYLFRKEGQNVTLSCEQNLNHDAMYWYRQDPGQGLRLIYYSQIVNDFQKGDIAEGYSVSREKKESFPLTVTSAQKNPTAFYLCASSTHGEGSYNEQFFGPGTRLTVL.

This clonotype has at least ten counts. The V call is TRBV7-9, the J call TRBJ1-3, with D possibly matching TRBD1 (5 bases). CDR3 length: 14 amino acids. The V gene's germline CDR1 is SEHNR and CDR2 FQNEAQ (reference sequence). Trimming stripped 4 bases from V and 7 bases from J, with 14 bases between. CDR3 sequence (DNA): TGTGCCAGCAGCTCTCAGGGTATTTGGAACACCATATATTTT. Translating it yields CASSSQGIWNTIYF.

The sample holds many counts of this clonotype. The V gene is TRBV27, the J gene TRBJ2-7, with 9 bases aligning to TRBD2. The germline gives CDR1 MNHEY, CDR2 SMNVEV (reference sequence). The trim removed 2 bases at V and 3 bases at J, leaving 5 bases unmatched. The CDR3 has 15 residues. The CDR3 region has the DNA TGTGCCAGCAGTTTACGGACTAGCGATTACTACGAGCAGTACTTC. It translates to CASSLRTSDYYEQYF.

This clonotype showed up just a few times. As DNA, the CDR3 is TGTGCCAGTAGTATACCCTTAGACGATGAGCAGTTCTTC. Protein product: CASSIPLDDEQFF. The J gene is TRBJ2-1, the V gene TRBV19; D gene unclear. V lost 2 bases, J lost 8 bases, and 10 bases lay in between. This CDR3 has 13 residues. Germline CDR1 and CDR2: LNHDA and SQIVND (reference sequence).

In this sample, this clonotype turned up many times. The chain has TRBV12-3 or TRBV12-4 and TRBJ1-6; 7 bases are a match to TRBD1. Trimming cost V 6 bases and J 7 bases; bases outside gene matches: 9. The CDR3 is 15 amino acids. CDR3 DNA: TGTGCCAGCAGATACTGGACAGGTTCAAATTCACCCCTCCACTTT. This sequence encodes CASRYWTGSNSPLHF.

Many counts were recorded for this clonotype. J is TRBJ2-7 and V is TRBV10-1; 10 bases match TRBD2. Trimming at V came to 2 bases and at J to 6 bases, leaving 4 bases not matched to a gene. This CDR3 spans 14 amino acids. Germline V CDR1 and CDR2: WNHNN, SYGVQD (reference sequence). The CDR3 region is CASSERLAGAEQYF. CDR3 DNA sequence: TGCGCCAGCAGTGAGCGGCTAGCGGGAGCCGAGCAGTACTTC.

This clonotype showed up many times. In DNA, the CDR3 is TGCAGCGTTGAAGGGGGGACAGGGGGCTCCCAAGCTTTCTTT. Its protein product is CSVEGGTGGSQAFF. V is TRBV29-1 and J is TRBJ1-1; 12 nucleotides agree with TRBD1. This CDR3 spans 14 amino acids. V was pared by 1 base and J by 9 bases, with 6 bases of the junction left unmatched. CDR1 and CDR2 from the germline V gene are SQVTM and ANQGSEA.

V usage is TRBV7-8 and J usage is TRBJ1-5; 7 bases line up with TRBD1. Germline lookup yields CDR1 SGHVS and CDR2 FQNEAQ. The V segment lost 4 bases and the J segment 3 bases; nucleotides outside the gene matches: 6. This CDR3 has 15 amino acids. The CDR3 DNA is TGTGCCAGCAGCTCCGAGGGACAGAACAATCAGCCCCAGCATTTT. This sequence encodes CASSSEGQNNQPQHF.